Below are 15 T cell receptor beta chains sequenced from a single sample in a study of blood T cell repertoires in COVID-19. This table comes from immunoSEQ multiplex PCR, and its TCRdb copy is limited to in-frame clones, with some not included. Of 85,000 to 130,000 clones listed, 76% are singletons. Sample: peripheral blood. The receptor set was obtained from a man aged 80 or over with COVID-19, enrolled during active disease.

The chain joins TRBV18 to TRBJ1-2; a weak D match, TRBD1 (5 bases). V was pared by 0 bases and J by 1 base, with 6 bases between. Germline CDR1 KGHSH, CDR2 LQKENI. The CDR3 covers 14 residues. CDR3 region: CASSPPTVNYGYTF. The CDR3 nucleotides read TGTGCCAGCTCACCACCGACAGTTAACTATGGCTACACCTTC. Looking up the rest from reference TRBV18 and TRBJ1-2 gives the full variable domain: NAGVMQNPRHLVRRRGQEARLRCSPMKGHSHVYWYRQLPEEGLKFMVYLQKENIIDESGMPKERFSAEFPKEGPSILRIQQVVRGDSAAYFCASSPPTVNYGYTFGSGTRLTVV.

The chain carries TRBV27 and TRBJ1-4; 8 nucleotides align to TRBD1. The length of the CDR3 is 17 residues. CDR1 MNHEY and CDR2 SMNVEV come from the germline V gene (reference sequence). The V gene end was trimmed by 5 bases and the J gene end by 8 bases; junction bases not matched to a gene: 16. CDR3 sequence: CASSQVGQGEEEEKLFF. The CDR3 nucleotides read TGTGCCAGCAGTCAAGTTGGACAGGGCGAAGAGGAGGAAAAACTGTTTTTT.

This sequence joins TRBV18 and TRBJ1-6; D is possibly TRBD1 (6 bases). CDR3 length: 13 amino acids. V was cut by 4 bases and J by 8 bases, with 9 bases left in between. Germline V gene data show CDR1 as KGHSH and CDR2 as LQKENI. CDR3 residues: CASSLSGDSPLHF. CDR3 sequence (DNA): TGTGCCAGCTCACTTTCAGGGGATTCACCCCTCCACTTT.

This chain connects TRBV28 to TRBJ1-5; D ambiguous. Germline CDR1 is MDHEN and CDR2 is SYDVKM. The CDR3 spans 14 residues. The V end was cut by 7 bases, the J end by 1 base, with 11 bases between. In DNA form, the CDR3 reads TGTGCCAGCACCCGTCCGACAAGCAATCAGCCCCAGCATTTT. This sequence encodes CASTRPTSNQPQHF.

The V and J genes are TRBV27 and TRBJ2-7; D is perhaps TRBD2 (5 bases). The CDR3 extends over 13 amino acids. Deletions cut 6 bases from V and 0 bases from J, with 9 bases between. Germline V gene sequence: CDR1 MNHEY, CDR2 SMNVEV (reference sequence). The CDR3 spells CASRSGSSYEQYF. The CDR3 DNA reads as TGTGCCAGCAGGTCTGGGAGCTCCTACGAGCAGTACTTC.

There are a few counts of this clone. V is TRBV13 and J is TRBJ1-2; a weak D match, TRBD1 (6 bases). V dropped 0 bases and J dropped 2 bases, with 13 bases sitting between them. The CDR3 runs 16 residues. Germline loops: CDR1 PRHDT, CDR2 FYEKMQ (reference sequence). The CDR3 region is CASSLGQGRLNYGYTF. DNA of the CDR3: TGTGCCAGCAGCTTAGGACAGGGTCGACTCAACTATGGCTACACCTTC.

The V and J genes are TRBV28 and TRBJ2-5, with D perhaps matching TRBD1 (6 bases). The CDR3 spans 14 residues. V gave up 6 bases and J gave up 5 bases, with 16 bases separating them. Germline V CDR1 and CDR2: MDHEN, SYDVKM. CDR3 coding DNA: TGTGCCAGCAGCCCAACAGGGAATGAGGAGACCCAGTACTTC. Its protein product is CASSPTGNEETQYF.

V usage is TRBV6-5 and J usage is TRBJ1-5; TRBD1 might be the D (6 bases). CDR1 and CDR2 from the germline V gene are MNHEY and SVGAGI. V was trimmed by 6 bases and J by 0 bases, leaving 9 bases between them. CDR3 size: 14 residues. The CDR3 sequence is CASRRTDSNQPQHF. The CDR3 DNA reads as TGTGCCAGCAGGAGGACAGATAGCAATCAGCCCCAGCATTTT.

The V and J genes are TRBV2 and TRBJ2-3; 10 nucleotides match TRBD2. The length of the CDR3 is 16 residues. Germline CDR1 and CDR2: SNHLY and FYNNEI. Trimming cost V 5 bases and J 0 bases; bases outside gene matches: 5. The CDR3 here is CASSLAGGPSTDTQYF. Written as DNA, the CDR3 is TGTGCCAGCAGTTTAGCGGGAGGACCTAGCACAGATACGCAGTATTTT.

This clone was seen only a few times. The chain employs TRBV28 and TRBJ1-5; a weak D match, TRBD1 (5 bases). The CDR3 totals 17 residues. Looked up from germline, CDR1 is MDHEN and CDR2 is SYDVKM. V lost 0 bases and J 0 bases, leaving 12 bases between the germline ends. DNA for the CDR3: TGTGCCAGCAGTTTATGGGGGGGGGTCCGTAGCAATCAGCCCCAGCATTTT. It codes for CASSLWGGVRSNQPQHF. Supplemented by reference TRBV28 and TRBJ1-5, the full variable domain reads DVKVTQSSRYLVKRTGEKVFLECVQDMDHENMFWYRQDPGLGLRLIYFSYDVKMKEKGDIPEGYSVSREKKERFSLILESASTNQTSMYLCASSLWGGVRSNQPQHFGDGTRLSIL.

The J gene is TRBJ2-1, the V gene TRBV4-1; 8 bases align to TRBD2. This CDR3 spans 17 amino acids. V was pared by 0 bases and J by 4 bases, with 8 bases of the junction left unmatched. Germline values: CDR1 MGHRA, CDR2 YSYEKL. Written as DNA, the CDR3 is TGCGCCAGCAGCCAAGATGGGACTAGGAGCGGTTACAATGAGCAGTTCTTC. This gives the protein CASSQDGTRSGYNEQFF.

Here the CDR3 DNA reads TGTGCCAGCAGCCCTAGGTGGGACTTCACTGAAGCTTTCTTT. It translates to CASSPRWDFTEAFF. The chain employs TRBV7-2 and TRBJ1-1, with D possibly matching TRBD1 (5 bases). V lost 5 bases to trimming and J lost 4 bases, with 14 bases between them. Germline V gives CDR1 SGHTA, CDR2 FQGNSA. This CDR3 is built from 14 residues.

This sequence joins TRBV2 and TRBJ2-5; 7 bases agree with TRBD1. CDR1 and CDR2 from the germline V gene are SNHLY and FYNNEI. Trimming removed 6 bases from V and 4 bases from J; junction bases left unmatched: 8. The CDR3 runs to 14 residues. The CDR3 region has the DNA TGTGCCAGCAGGCCGGGACAGATGGGAGAGACCCAGTACTTC. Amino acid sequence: CASRPGQMGETQYF.

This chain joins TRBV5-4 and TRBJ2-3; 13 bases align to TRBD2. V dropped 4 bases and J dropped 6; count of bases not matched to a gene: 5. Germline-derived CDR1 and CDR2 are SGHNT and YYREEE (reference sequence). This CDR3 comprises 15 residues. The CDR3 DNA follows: TGTGCCAGCAGCCAGGGACTAGCGGGATCGGATACGCAGTATTTT. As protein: CASSQGLAGSDTQYF.

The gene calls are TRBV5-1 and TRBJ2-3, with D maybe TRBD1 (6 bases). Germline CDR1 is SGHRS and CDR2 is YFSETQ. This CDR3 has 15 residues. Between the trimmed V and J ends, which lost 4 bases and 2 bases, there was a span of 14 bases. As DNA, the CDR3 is TGCGCCAGCAGCATCGGGACAATCCTCACAGATACGCAGTATTTT. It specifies CASSIGTILTDTQYF.